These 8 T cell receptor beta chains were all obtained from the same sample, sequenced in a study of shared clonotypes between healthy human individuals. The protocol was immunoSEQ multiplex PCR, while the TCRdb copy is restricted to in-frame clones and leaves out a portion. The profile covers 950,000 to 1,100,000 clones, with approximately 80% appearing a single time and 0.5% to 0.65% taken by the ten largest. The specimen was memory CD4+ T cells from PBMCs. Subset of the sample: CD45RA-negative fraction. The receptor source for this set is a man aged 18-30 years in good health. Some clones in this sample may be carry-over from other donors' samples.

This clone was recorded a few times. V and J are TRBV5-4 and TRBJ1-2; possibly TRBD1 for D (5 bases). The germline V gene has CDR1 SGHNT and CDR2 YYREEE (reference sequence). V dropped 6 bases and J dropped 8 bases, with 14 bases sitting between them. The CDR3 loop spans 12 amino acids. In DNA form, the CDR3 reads TGTGCCAGCAACGTATGGGGCGGCGGCTACACCTTC. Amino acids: CASNVWGGGYTF.

The DNA for the CDR3 is TGTGCCAGCAGCCAGACAGGCCGCACTGAAGCTTTCTTT. This codes for CASSQTGRTEAFF. V gene TRBV6-4 combines with J gene TRBJ1-1; a possible D gene is TRBD1 (6 bases). Per the germline V gene, CDR1 is MRHNA and CDR2 is SNTAGT. The CDR3 runs 13 residues. Trimming removed 6 bases from V and 4 bases from J, with 12 bases in between.

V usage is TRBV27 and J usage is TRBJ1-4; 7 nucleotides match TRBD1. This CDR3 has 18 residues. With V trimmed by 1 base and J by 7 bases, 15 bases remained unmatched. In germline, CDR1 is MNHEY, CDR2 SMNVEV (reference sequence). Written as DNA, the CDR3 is TGTGCCAGCAGTTTATTAAGGTCCTCGGGGCACAGGGGTGAAAAACTGTTTTTT. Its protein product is CASSLLRSSGHRGEKLFF. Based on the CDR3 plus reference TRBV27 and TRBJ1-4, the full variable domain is EAQVTQNPRYLITVTGKKLTVTCSQNMNHEYMSWYRQDPGLGLRQIYYSMNVEVTDKGDVPEGYKVSRKEKRNFPLILESPSPNQTSLYFCASSLLRSSGHRGEKLFFGSGTQLSVL.

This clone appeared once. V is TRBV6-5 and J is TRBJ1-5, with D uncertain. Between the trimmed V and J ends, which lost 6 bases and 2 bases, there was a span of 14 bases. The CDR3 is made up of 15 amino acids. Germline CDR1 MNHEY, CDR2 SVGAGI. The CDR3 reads CASSLRGVGNQPQHF. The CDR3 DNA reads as TGTGCCAGCAGCCTCCGCGGAGTGGGCAATCAGCCCCAGCATTTT.

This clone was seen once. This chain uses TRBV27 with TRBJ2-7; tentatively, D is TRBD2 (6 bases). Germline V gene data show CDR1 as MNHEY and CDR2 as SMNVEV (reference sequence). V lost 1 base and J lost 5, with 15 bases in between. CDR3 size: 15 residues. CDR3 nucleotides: TGTGCCAGCAGTTTATTGGGTGGAGGGTTGGACGAGCAGTACTTC. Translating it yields CASSLLGGGLDEQYF.

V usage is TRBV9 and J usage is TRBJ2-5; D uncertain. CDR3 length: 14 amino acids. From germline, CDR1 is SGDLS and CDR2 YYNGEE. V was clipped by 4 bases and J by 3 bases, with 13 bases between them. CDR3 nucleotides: TGTGCCAGCAGCCGGAGCTATCAGAAAGAGACCCAGTACTTC. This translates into CASSRSYQKETQYF.

The CDR3 sequence: CASWESGRTYEQYF. CDR3 nucleotide sequence: TGTGCCAGCTGGGAGAGTGGGAGGACCTACGAGCAGTACTTC. This chain joins TRBV28 and TRBJ2-7; D perhaps matches TRBD2 (6 bases). Germline-derived CDR1 and CDR2 are MDHEN and SYDVKM. This CDR3 is 14 amino acids long. The ends were cut back, 8 bases at V and 2 bases at J, with 16 bases in the middle.

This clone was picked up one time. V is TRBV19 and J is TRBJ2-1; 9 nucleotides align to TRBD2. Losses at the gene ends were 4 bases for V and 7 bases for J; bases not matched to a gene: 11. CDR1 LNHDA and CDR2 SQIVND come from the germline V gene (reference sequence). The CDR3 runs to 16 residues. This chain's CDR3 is CASSKGFVAGANEQFF. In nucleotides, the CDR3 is TGTGCCAGTAGTAAAGGGTTTGTAGCGGGAGCGAATGAGCAGTTCTTC. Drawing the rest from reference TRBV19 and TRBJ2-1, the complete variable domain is DGGITQSPKYLFRKEGQNVTLSCEQNLNHDAMYWYRQDPGQGLRLIYYSQIVNDFQKGDIAEGYSVSREKKESFPLTVTSAQKNPTAFYLCASSKGFVAGANEQFFGPGTRLTVL.